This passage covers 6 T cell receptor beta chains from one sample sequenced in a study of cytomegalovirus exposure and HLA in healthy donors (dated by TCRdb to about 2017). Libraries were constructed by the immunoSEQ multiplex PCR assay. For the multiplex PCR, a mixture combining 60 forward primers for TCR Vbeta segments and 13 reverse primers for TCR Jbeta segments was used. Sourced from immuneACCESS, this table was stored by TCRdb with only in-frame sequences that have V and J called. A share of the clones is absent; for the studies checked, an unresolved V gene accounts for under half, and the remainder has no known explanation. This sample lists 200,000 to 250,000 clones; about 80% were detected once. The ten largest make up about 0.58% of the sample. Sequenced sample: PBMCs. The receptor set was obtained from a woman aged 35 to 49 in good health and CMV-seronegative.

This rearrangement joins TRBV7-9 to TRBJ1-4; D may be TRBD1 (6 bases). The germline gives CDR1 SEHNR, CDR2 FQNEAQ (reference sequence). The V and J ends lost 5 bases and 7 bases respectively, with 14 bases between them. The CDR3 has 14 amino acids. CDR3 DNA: TGTGCCAGCAGCCTCGACAGGAGTCGTGAAAAACTGTTTTTT. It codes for CASSLDRSREKLFF.

This CDR3 is CASSRQGNPTNQPQHF. The CDR3 DNA follows: TGTGCCAGTAGTAGACAGGGAAACCCCACCAATCAGCCCCAGCATTTT. The gene calls are TRBV19 and TRBJ1-5; 7 nucleotides match TRBD1. Trimming cost V 4 bases and J 3 bases; bases outside gene matches: 9. CDR1 LNHDA and CDR2 SQIVND come from the germline V gene (reference sequence). The CDR3 has 16 amino acids.

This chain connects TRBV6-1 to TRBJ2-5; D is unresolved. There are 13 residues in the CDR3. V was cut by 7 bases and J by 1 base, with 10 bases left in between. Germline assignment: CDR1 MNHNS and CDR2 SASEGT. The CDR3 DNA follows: TGTGCCAGCACCCTCATGGCCCAAGAGACCCAGTACTTC. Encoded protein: CASTLMAQETQYF.

Here the CDR3 DNA reads TGTGCCAGCAGTTTATGGCAGGGGGTGGGGGAAAAACTGTTTTTT. It is translated as CASSLWQGVGEKLFF. The chain joins TRBV28 to TRBJ1-4; 7 bases map to TRBD1. The trim removed 0 bases at V and 8 bases at J, leaving 6 bases unmatched. This CDR3 is 15 amino acids long. Germline-derived CDR1 and CDR2 are MDHEN and SYDVKM.

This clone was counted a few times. In DNA form, the CDR3 reads TGTGCCAGCAGTTACTCAAGGGGCTACAATGAGCAGTTCTTC. This codes for CASSYSRGYNEQFF. The chain has TRBV6-5 and TRBJ2-1; D might be TRBD1 (5 bases). Deletions cut 0 bases from V and 3 bases from J, with 6 bases between. This CDR3 region has 14 residues. Germline V gene data show CDR1 as MNHEY and CDR2 as SVGAGI.

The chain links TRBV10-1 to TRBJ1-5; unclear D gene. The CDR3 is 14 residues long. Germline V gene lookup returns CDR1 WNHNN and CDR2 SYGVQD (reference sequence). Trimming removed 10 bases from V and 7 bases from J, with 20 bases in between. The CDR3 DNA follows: TGCGCCATCACTCCCCAGTGGGAGGACCAGCCCCAGCATTTT. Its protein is CAITPQWEDQPQHF.